The 21 T cell receptor beta chains below come from one sample, sequenced in a study of blood T cells in healthy people across ages. Combining a sample-barcoded 5' primer with a J-beta primer mix, a second PCR ran for about 6 to 11 cycles. TCRdb redid the calling of the 5' RACE reads with MiXCR, one entry per CDR3 protein. The sample carries approximately 350,000 distinct CDR3 sequences, roughly half recorded once. The source material was blood. These receptors came from a man aged 55 to 70 in good health.

The rearrangement uses TRBV2 and TRBJ2-4, with unresolved D. The J call may be wrong; the DNA end is better matched by TRBJ2-7. Germline CDR1 reads SNHLY; CDR2 reads FYNNEI. CDR3 length equals 14 residues. The CDR3 DNA sequence: TGTGCCAGCAGTGAGCCCCCGGGCAGCTACGAGCAGTACTTC. This sequence encodes CASSEPPGSYEQYF.

This clonotype turned up a few times. The J gene is TRBJ2-1, the V gene TRBV5-5; maybe TRBD1 (6 bases). Trimming took off 0 bases at V and 5 bases at J, with 12 bases between the two ends. The CDR3 has 15 residues. In germline, CDR1 is SGHKS, CDR2 YYEKEE (reference sequence). The CDR3 spells CASSLDPGEHNEQFF. In DNA form, the CDR3 reads TGTGCCAGCAGCTTGGATCCAGGGGAACACAATGAGCAGTTCTTC. Together with reference TRBV5-5 and TRBJ2-1, the CDR3 gives the full variable domain: DAGVTQSPTHLIKTRGQQVTLRCSPISGHKSVSWYQQVLGQGPQFIFQYYEKEERGRGNFPDRFSARQFPNYSSELNVNALLLGDSALYLCASSLDPGEHNEQFFGPGTRLTVL.

The chain has TRBV6-5 and TRBJ2-1; 12 bases map to TRBD2. V was clipped by 8 bases and J by 4 bases; unmatched bases: 3. The germline gives CDR1 MNHEY, CDR2 SVGAGI. The CDR3 sequence is 14 residues long. CDR3 amino acids: CASRLAGVYNEQFF. The CDR3 DNA follows: TGTGCCAGCCGACTAGCGGGAGTTTACAATGAGCAGTTCTTC.

CDR3 region: CSVPPGVSYNEQFF. The CDR3, as DNA: TGCAGCGTCCCCCCCGGGGTCTCCTACAATGAGCAGTTCTTC. The chain employs TRBV29-1 and TRBJ2-1, with a weak D call TRBD2 (5 bases). This CDR3 comprises 14 residues. Germline V gene sequence: CDR1 SQVTM, CDR2 ANQGSEA. V lost 6 bases to trimming and J lost 0 bases, with 12 bases between them.

This clonotype was recorded a few times. This sequence joins TRBV5-1 and TRBJ2-1, with 9 bases lining up with TRBD1. Germline CDR1 reads SGHRS; CDR2 reads YFSETQ. The CDR3 is 15 residues long. The V segment lost 0 bases and the J segment 8 bases; nucleotides outside the gene matches: 6. The CDR3 is CASSLGDRVFDEQFF. The CDR3 coding sequence is TGCGCCAGCAGCTTGGGGGACAGGGTGTTCGATGAGCAGTTCTTC.

This clonotype was found a few times. The V call is TRBV20-1, the J call TRBJ2-7; the D is unclear. The end of the DNA is better explained by TRBJ2-5, so the J call may be wrong. The V gene's germline CDR1 is DFQATT and CDR2 SNEGSKA (reference sequence). CDR3 length: 10 residues. CDR3 region: CSAIVETQYF. The CDR3, as DNA: TGCAGTGCTATCGTGGAGACCCAGTACTTC.

This clonotype was detected a few times. The CDR3 DNA sequence: TGTGCCAGCAGCTTAGGGGGGCCTGGGTTCGAGCAGTACTTC. It yields the protein CASSLGGPGFEQYF. The V and J genes are TRBV7-9 and TRBJ2-7; D may be TRBD1 (6 bases). The CDR3 covers 14 residues. The ends were cut back, 1 base at V and 6 bases at J, with 13 bases in the middle. The germline V gene has CDR1 SEHNR and CDR2 FQNEAQ (reference sequence).

The chain employs TRBV18 and TRBJ2-2, with D unclear. The V end was cut by 1 base, the J end by 3 bases, with 9 bases between. Germline CDR1 KGHSH, CDR2 LQKENI. The CDR3 spans 15 residues. The CDR3 DNA sequence: TGTGCCAGCTCACCACAGTCCGACTACACCGGGGAGCTGTTTTTT. Amino acids: CASSPQSDYTGELFF.

This clonotype turned up a few times. The chain is built from TRBV29-1 and TRBJ1-4; D gene unclear. Trimming shortened V by 0 bases and J by 8 bases, and 13 bases separated the two germline ends. The CDR3 is made up of 14 amino acids. Germline lookup yields CDR1 SQVTM and CDR2 ANQGSEA. In nucleotides, the CDR3 is TGCAGCGTTGAAGATACCGGGCTGGGGGAAAAACTGTTTTTT. Amino acids: CSVEDTGLGEKLFF.

A few counts support this clonotype. The gene calls are TRBV6-5 and TRBJ2-3; 7 bases are shared with TRBD1. With V trimmed by 3 bases and J by 0 bases, 3 bases remained unmatched. Germline-derived CDR1 and CDR2 are MNHEY and SVGAGI. This CDR3 is 15 amino acids long. The CDR3 spells CASSYGQASTDTQYF. In DNA form, the CDR3 reads TGTGCCAGCAGTTATGGACAGGCGAGCACAGATACGCAGTATTTT.

The sample holds a few counts of this clonotype. The chain combines TRBV5-1 with TRBJ2-5, with 7 bases that match TRBD2. This CDR3 contains 12 residues. V shed 4 bases and J 3 bases; nucleotides not matched to a gene: 0. Germline-derived CDR1 and CDR2 are SGHRS and YFSETQ. CDR3 coding DNA: TGCGCCAGCAGCCGGGGGGAAGAGACCCAGTACTTC. It yields the protein CASSRGEETQYF.

The rearrangement joins TRBV6-2 or TRBV6-3 to TRBJ2-1, with D possibly matching TRBD2 (6 bases). V was cut by 8 bases and J by 12 bases, with 11 bases left in between. Germline CDR1 reads MNHEY; CDR2 reads SVGEGT. The CDR3 runs to 10 residues. The CDR3 here is CASRQGGQFF. In DNA, the CDR3 is TGTGCCAGCCGCCAGGGAGGGCAGTTCTTC.

The V and J genes are TRBV7-8 and TRBJ2-7, with D unclear. V lost 4 bases to trimming and J lost 0 bases, with 13 bases between them. There are 15 residues in the CDR3. CDR1 and CDR2 from the germline V gene are SGHVS and FQNEAQ. This CDR3 reads CASSSVSTVSYEQYF. DNA for the CDR3: TGTGCCAGCAGCTCCGTGTCGACGGTCTCCTACGAGCAGTACTTC.

This chain uses TRBV18 with TRBJ2-6, with TRBD2 identical over 12 bases. The CDR3 is 17 amino acids. Germline V gives CDR1 KGHSH, CDR2 LQKENI. V was pared by 5 bases and J by 5 bases, with 7 bases of the junction left unmatched. DNA for the CDR3: TGTGCCAGCTCATTCCGGACTAGCGGGGCGCGGGCCAACGTCCTGACTTTC. It yields the protein CASSFRTSGARANVLTF.

The chain uses TRBV4-2 and TRBJ2-3, with D uncertain. This CDR3 comprises 17 residues. Germline CDR1 LGHNA, CDR2 YNFKEQ. The ends were cut back, 4 bases at V and 4 bases at J, with 21 bases in the middle. This chain's CDR3 is CASSPSVVGFYSDTQYF. CDR3 in DNA: TGTGCCAGCAGCCCCTCCGTTGTAGGGTTTTATTCAGATACGCAGTATTTT.

The CDR3 sequence is CASSPEGASYGYTF. Written as DNA, the CDR3 is TGTGCCAGCAGCCCTGAAGGGGCGAGCTATGGCTACACCTTC. The chain uses TRBV7-8 and TRBJ1-2; possible D gene TRBD1, 5 bases. CDR1 is SGHVS, CDR2 FQNEAQ, per germline. The germline V and J ends were trimmed by 5 bases and 4 bases, with 14 bases remaining between them. The CDR3 is 14 amino acids.

The chain is built from TRBV10-3 and TRBJ2-5, with a weak D call TRBD1 (6 bases). The CDR3 spans 13 residues. The V end lost 6 bases, the J end lost 5 bases, and 13 bases lay between the germline ends. Looked up from germline, CDR1 is ENHRY and CDR2 is SYGVKD. CDR3 nucleotide sequence: TGTGCCATCAGGGCAAGGACAGCCGAGACCCAGTACTTC. It encodes CAIRARTAETQYF.

The chain links TRBV20-1 to TRBJ1-1; possible D gene TRBD1, 6 bases. CDR1 and CDR2 from the germline V gene are DFQATT and SNEGSKA (reference sequence). The germline V and J ends were trimmed by 2 bases and 1 base, with 14 bases remaining between them. The CDR3 has 15 amino acids. In DNA, the CDR3 is TGCAGTGCTAGAAAACAGGGAGGTCAGAACACTGAAGCTTTCTTT. Amino acid sequence: CSARKQGGQNTEAFF.

Many counts were recorded for this clonotype. The gene calls are TRBV20-1 and TRBJ2-7, with 7 bases identical to TRBD2. J gave up 3 bases and V 3 bases, and 11 bases lay outside the gene matches. The CDR3 runs 15 residues. CDR1 and CDR2 from the germline V gene are DFQATT and SNEGSKA (reference sequence). Here the CDR3 DNA reads TGCAGTGCTAGTCGGACGGGAGGCAATAACTACGAGCAGTACTTC. This sequence encodes CSASRTGGNNYEQYF.

The table lists this clonotype with a few counts. The chain employs TRBV29-1 and TRBJ1-2; D may be TRBD1 (5 bases). The germline V gene encodes CDR1 SQVTM and CDR2 ANQGSEA. V lost 7 bases and J 2 bases, leaving 20 bases between the germline ends. CDR3 length equals 15 residues. CDR3 residues: CSALIWGSGNYGYTF. Written as DNA, the CDR3 is TGCAGCGCCCTAATATGGGGCAGTGGGAACTATGGCTACACCTTC.

The table lists this clonotype with a few counts. Here the CDR3 DNA reads TGCAGTGCTTTGGCCGGGGCAACGGCCGAGCAGTACTTC. Amino acid sequence: CSALAGATAEQYF. This chain uses TRBV20-1 with TRBJ2-7; possibly TRBD1 or TRBD2 for D (5 bases each). The length of the CDR3 is 13 residues. The germline CDR1 and CDR2 sequences are DFQATT and SNEGSKA (reference sequence). V shed 5 bases and J shed 6 bases, with 17 bases lying between them.